This T cell receptor (beta chain) is drawn from a study of T-cell reconstitution after alpha-beta-depleted transplantation in children. Overall study findings and caveats: About two months after transplant, alpha-beta T cells reportedly came from several hundred expanded graft clones. By one year post-transplant, T-cell counts and diversity largely arose from T cells that were newly produced.

This clonotype was seen many times. Its antigen is unidentified. TCRbeta library construction was performed incorporating unique molecular identifiers. Each CDR3 protein is one row after TCRdb ran MiXCR on the PCR reads. The repertoire holds 350,000 to 500,000 distinct CDR3 sequences, 43% seen once, with 27% in the top ten. V was clipped by 2 bases and J by 6 bases, with 7 bases between them. This CDR3 contains 12 residues. CDR1 and CDR2 (germline): LGHDT, YNNKEL (reference sequence). Source: PBMCs, taken before TCRalphabeta/CD19-depleted stem cell transplant. This TCR was recovered from a girl aged 2 to 10 with aplastic anemia, due to receive a stem cell transplant. The genes are TRBV3-1 and TRBJ1-2, with D unresolved. As DNA, the CDR3 is TGTGCCAGCAGCCAACTCGGCCATGGCTACACCTTC. Protein product: CASSQLGHGYTF. The variable domain in full, with the rest retrieved from reference TRBV3-1 and TRBJ1-2, is DTAVSQTPKYLVTQMGNDKSIKCEQNLGHDTMYWYKQDSKKFLKIMFSYNNKELIINETVPNRFSPKSPDKAHLNLHINSLELGDSAVYFCASSQLGHGYTFGSGTRLTVV.